The 22 T cell receptor beta chains listed next were all sequenced from one sample in a study of tumor-infiltrating lymphocytes in primary liver carcinoma. Co-extraction of RNA and DNA was performed on 20-30 mg of unsorted bulk tissue. From around 0.5 ug total RNA, TCR beta cDNA was generated with a primer in the constant region. For TCR beta, libraries were produced by three nested multiplex PCR rounds using slightly modified ARM-PCR. The first two PCR rounds, roughly 10 cycles each, used TRBV1-TRBV30 forward primers and a C-beta reverse primer. TCRdb re-derived calls from the multiplex PCR reads in MiXCR, one entry per CDR3 protein. Of tens of thousands of distinct CDR3 sequences listed, roughly 74% are singletons. The specimen sequenced was liver tumor tissue from sampling region 4. The subset denotes: tumor region T4, right-lateral pole. The receptor source for this set is a middle-aged man with primary liver carcinoma and hepatitis B virus infection.

For this clonotype: Its ends do not fully match the called genes, so a read error is possible. The rearrangement joins TRBV11-1 to TRBJ1-6; possibly TRBD1 for D (5 bases). CDR3 length: 13 amino acids. Germline loops: CDR1 SGHAT, CDR2 FQDESV (reference sequence). The CDR3 loop reads CASSRTLVSPLRF. The CDR3 bases are TGTGCCAGCAGCAGGACACTTGTTTCACCCCTCCGCTTT.

In its sample, this clonotype ranks as medium-sized. The chain couples TRBV5-4 to TRBJ2-5; 8 positions match TRBD1. With V trimmed by 4 bases and J by 5 bases, 13 bases remained unmatched. CDR3 length equals 16 residues. Per germline, CDR1 SGHNT and CDR2 YYREEE (reference sequence). The CDR3 coding sequence is TGTGCCAGCAGCCAACGCGGACAGGGTGTTTTGGAGACCCAGTACTTC. Protein product: CASSQRGQGVLETQYF.

About this clonotype itself: A read error may be the cause here, since a much bigger clone is one base away. The chain carries TRBV9 and TRBJ2-1; TRBD2 aligns across 12 bases. CDR1 SGDLS and CDR2 YYNGEE come from the germline V gene. CDR3 length: 16 residues. In nucleotides, the CDR3 is TGTACCAGCAGCTCCCGGACTAGCGGGACAAGAAATGAGCAGTTCTTC. As protein: CTSSSRTSGTRNEQFF.

This clonotype was seen ten or more times. This rearrangement joins TRBV4-3 to TRBJ2-1; D remains ambiguous. Germline assignment: CDR1 LGHNA and CDR2 YSLEER. CDR3 length: 14 amino acids. V was shortened by 1 base and J by 8 bases, with 12 bases between the two germline ends. The CDR3 DNA sequence: TGCGCCAGCAGCCAAGGGACCAATCTCGATGAGCAGTTCTTC. Translated: CASSQGTNLDEQFF.

Worth noting for this clonotype: Germline and junction disagree at one end, which may indicate a read error. The chain joins TRBV6-5 to TRBJ2-1; no clear D gene. CDR1 is MNHEY and CDR2 is SVGAGI in the germline V gene. The CDR3 is made up of 15 amino acids. The CDR3 loop reads CAGSLREVAYNEQLF. In nucleotides, the CDR3 is TGTGCCGGCAGTTTGCGTGAGGTCGCCTACAATGAGCAGCTCTTC.

Concerning this clonotype itself: A read error may produce the germline difference seen at one junction end. The rearrangement joins TRBV19 to TRBJ1-2, with D hard to call. This CDR3 region has 13 residues. From germline, CDR1 is LNHDA and CDR2 SQIVND (reference sequence). The CDR3 region is CATSEGPYFGYTF. The CDR3 coding sequence is TGTGCCACTAGTGAGGGTCCGTACTTTGGCTACACCTTC.

To note about this clonotype: Its ends do not fully match the called genes, so a read error is possible. The V gene is TRBV5-5, the J gene TRBJ1-2, with unresolved D. CDR1 is SGHKS and CDR2 is YYEKEE in the germline V gene (reference sequence). The CDR3 is 16 amino acids. The CDR3 DNA follows: TGTGTCAGCAGCCCTCACTCGGGCAGAACTAACTATGGCTACACCTTC. This gives the protein CVSSPHSGRTNYGYTF.

The chain has TRBV11-3 and TRBJ2-3; 9 bases are shared with TRBD2. Per the germline V gene, CDR1 is SGHNT and CDR2 is YENEEA. Losses at the gene ends were 7 bases for V and 6 bases for J; bases not matched to a gene: 14. This CDR3 spans 16 amino acids. The CDR3, as DNA: TGTGCCAGCAATGGTAGCCCGGCGGGAGGGGTGGATACGCAGTATTTT. Translating gives CASNGSPAGGVDTQYF.

About this clonotype itself: The junction shows a germline mismatch at one end, possibly a read error. This sequence joins TRBV11-1 and TRBJ2-4; 7 bases map to TRBD2. Germline V gives CDR1 SGHAT, CDR2 FQDESV (reference sequence). This CDR3 has 17 residues. CDR3 coding DNA: TGTGACAGCAGATTTCCCGGGACCAGCGGGACCAAAAAGATTCAGTACTTC. Translated, it gives CDSRFPGTSGTKKIQYF.

About this clonotype itself: The conserved phenylalanine or tryptophan is not found at the CDR3 terminus, so this likely reflects a read error. The chain uses TRBV11-2 and TRBJ2-7; possible D gene TRBD2, 6 bases. CDR3 length: 13 residues. CDR1 is SGHAT, CDR2 FQNNGV, per germline. This CDR3 reads CTSSLSERVRQYS. CDR3 nucleotide sequence: TGTACCAGCAGCTTAAGTGAGCGGGTCCGGCAGTACTCC.

A remark on this clonotype: The conserved closing phenylalanine or tryptophan is absent in this CDR3, likely reflecting a read error. V is TRBV12-3 or TRBV12-4 and J is TRBJ1-5; maybe TRBD1 (5 bases). Deletions cut 7 bases from V and 12 bases from J, with 25 bases between. CDR3 length: 15 amino acids. CDR3 bases: TGTGCCAGCACGCGGGGCACCGCAATAAATCGGCACCAGCATTCT. Translated: CASTRGTAINRHQHS.

With respect to this clonotype: Because it lacks the conserved phenylalanine or tryptophan at the end, this CDR3 is likely a read error. The genes are TRBV30 and TRBJ1-1; D gene ambiguous. CDR3 size: 11 residues. Germline V lookup: CDR1 GTSNPN, CDR2 SVGIG (reference sequence). The V end lost 6 bases, the J end lost 3 bases, and 8 bases lay between the germline ends. CDR3 coding DNA: TGTGCCTGCCCCCGTGACACTGAAGCTTTCTTA. Amino acids: CACPRDTEAFL.

The chain couples TRBV5-1 to TRBJ2-3, with D perhaps TRBD1 or TRBD2 (5 bases each). This CDR3 contains 13 residues. The V end lost 10 bases, the J end lost 5 bases, and 17 bases lay between the germline ends. Germline V gene sequence: CDR1 SGHRS, CDR2 YFSETQ. CDR3 amino acids: CACNPWDGDTQYF. CDR3 DNA sequence: TGCGCCTGCAATCCCTGGGACGGAGATACGCAGTATTTT.

Remarks on this clonotype: The germline gene is not matched at one end of the junction; a read error may be the cause. The chain uses TRBV11-2 and TRBJ2-5; 8 bases map to TRBD2. The CDR3 contains 14 residues. Germline assignment: CDR1 SGHAT and CDR2 FQNNGV. CDR3 residues: CASTRAGGQETHYF. The CDR3 DNA follows: TGTGCCAGCACCCGTGCGGGAGGACAAGAGACCCACTACTTC.

On this clonotype itself: A read error is likely, as this CDR3 ends without the conserved phenylalanine or tryptophan. The limits of the CDR3 on the DNA are not certain, so only TCRdb's listed CDR3 is given. This CDR3 is CASSPGTGRYEQCS. The chain recombines TRBV6-5 with TRBJ2-7; TRBD1 is taken as the D call from the table, unchecked against the DNA. Counting both end residues, the CDR3 totals 14 amino acids. Looked up from germline, CDR1 is MNHEY and CDR2 is SVGAGI.

Concerning this clonotype itself: Its ends do not fully match the called genes, so a read error is possible. The V gene is TRBV6-6, the J gene TRBJ2-2; 8 bases are shared with TRBD1. The CDR3 loop spans 15 amino acids. The V gene's germline CDR1 is MNHNY and CDR2 SVGAGI (reference sequence). CDR3 coding DNA: TGTGTCACCACTACAGGGGGGACGAACACCGGGGAGTTGTTTTTT. Protein sequence: CVTTTGGTNTGELFF.

This clonotype counts as medium-sized. The chain links TRBV5-1 to TRBJ2-3; D is unclear. This CDR3 contains 14 residues. The germline V and J ends were trimmed by 0 bases and 2 bases, with 7 bases remaining between them. Germline values: CDR1 SGHRS, CDR2 YFSETQ. CDR3 DNA: TGCGCCAGCAGCTTGGGACATAACACAGATACGCAGTATTTT. Amino acid sequence: CASSLGHNTDTQYF.

Concerning this clonotype itself: The CDR3 does not close with the conserved phenylalanine or tryptophan, likely indicating a read error. The V and J genes are TRBV5-8 and TRBJ2-1, with 11 bases identical to TRBD2. The V gene's germline CDR1 is SGHTS and CDR2 YDEGEE. The CDR3 covers 16 residues. Losses at the gene ends were 3 bases for V and 4 bases for J; bases not matched to a gene: 6. CDR3 in DNA: TGTGCCAGCAGCTCGGGACTAGCGGAATTATACAATGAGCAGTTCCTC. This gives the protein CASSSGLAELYNEQFL.

Details on this clonotype: The junction does not match germline at one end; this may be a read error. The chain is built from TRBV5-1 and TRBJ1-4; D remains ambiguous. Germline lookup yields CDR1 SGHRS and CDR2 YFSETQ. The CDR3 length is 14 residues. CDR3 loop: CASSLHRTNEKLFF. The CDR3 nucleotides are TGCGCTAGCAGCTTGCATAGGACTAATGAAAAACTGTTTTTT.

This clonotype appeared many times. The chain couples TRBV20-1 to TRBJ1-6, with a tentative D call TRBD1 (6 bases). The CDR3 is 16 amino acids. Germline-derived CDR1 and CDR2 are DFQATT and SNEGSKA (reference sequence). Between the trimmed V and J ends, which lost 0 bases and 6 bases, there was a span of 15 bases. CDR3 sequence reads: CSARDGGGASNSPLHF. CDR3 sequence (DNA): TGCAGTGCTAGAGATGGGGGGGGCGCGAGTAATTCACCCCTCCACTTT.

Remarks on this clonotype: Its ends do not fully match the called genes, so a read error is possible. The V gene is TRBV10-2, the J gene TRBJ1-2; D possibly corresponds to TRBD1 (6 bases). The length of the CDR3 is 14 residues. Per the germline V gene, CDR1 is WSHSY and CDR2 is SAAADI. The CDR3 spells CASSGRGAKYGYTF. The CDR3 DNA is TGTGCCAGCAGTGGACGGGGGGCAAAATATGGCTACACCTTC.

Regarding this clonotype: The conserved final phenylalanine or tryptophan is absent from the CDR3, which likely points to a read error. V usage is TRBV28 and J usage is TRBJ2-3; 12 bases line up with TRBD2. Germline-derived CDR1 and CDR2 are MDHEN and SYDVKM. The CDR3 extends over 18 amino acids. This CDR3 reads CTSSLARLAGGGTDTQYL. CDR3 in DNA: TGTACCAGCAGTCTCGCCCGTCTAGCGGGAGGGGGCACAGATACGCAGTATCTT.